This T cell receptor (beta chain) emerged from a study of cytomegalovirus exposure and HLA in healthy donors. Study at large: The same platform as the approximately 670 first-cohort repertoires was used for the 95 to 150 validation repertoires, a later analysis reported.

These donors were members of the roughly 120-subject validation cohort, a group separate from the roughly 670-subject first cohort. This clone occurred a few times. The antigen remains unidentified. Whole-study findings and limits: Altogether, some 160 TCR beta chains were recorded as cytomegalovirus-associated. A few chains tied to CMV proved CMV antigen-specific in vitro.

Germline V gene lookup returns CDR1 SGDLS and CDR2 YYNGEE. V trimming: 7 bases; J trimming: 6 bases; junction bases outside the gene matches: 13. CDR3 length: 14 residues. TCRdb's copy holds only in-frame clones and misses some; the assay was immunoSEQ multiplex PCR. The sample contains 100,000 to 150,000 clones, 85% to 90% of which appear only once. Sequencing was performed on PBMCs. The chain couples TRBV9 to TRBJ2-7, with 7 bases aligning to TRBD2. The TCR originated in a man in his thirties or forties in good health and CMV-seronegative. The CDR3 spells CASGPGGHYLEQYF. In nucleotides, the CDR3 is TGTGCCAGCGGACCGGGGGGTCACTATCTCGAGCAGTACTTC.